The 17 T cell receptor beta chains below come from one sample, sequenced in a study of T cell responses to AZD1222 COVID-19 vaccine. Some clones are missing from TCRdb's copy, which holds only in-frame ones; the method was immunoSEQ multiplex PCR. The table includes 95,000 to 150,000 clones, around 91% detected once. The sequencing here drew on peripheral blood, taken on day 0 of AZD1222 vaccination. These receptor sequences come from an adult in good health.

The chain links TRBV19 to TRBJ1-1; no reliable D call. The CDR3 has 14 residues. Trimming left V 5 bases short and J 0 bases short, with 10 bases between. Germline-derived CDR1 and CDR2 are LNHDA and SQIVND (reference sequence). The CDR3 loop is CASSHPGLNTEAFF. Written as DNA, the CDR3 is TGTGCCAGTAGTCATCCGGGCCTGAACACTGAAGCTTTCTTT. Looking up the rest from reference TRBV19 and TRBJ1-1 gives the full variable domain: DGGITQSPKYLFRKEGQNVTLSCEQNLNHDAMYWYRQDPGQGLRLIYYSQIVNDFQKGDIAEGYSVSREKKESFPLTVTSAQKNPTAFYLCASSHPGLNTEAFFGQGTRLTVV.

The chain recombines TRBV19 with TRBJ1-2; maybe TRBD1 (6 bases). The length of the CDR3 is 14 residues. The V gene lost 3 bases and the J gene lost 0 bases, with 8 bases spanning the gap. In germline, CDR1 is LNHDA, CDR2 SQIVND (reference sequence). CDR3 DNA sequence: TGTGCCAGTAGTATGGACAGATCTAACTATGGCTACACCTTC. Protein: CASSMDRSNYGYTF.

The chain is built from TRBV7-3 and TRBJ1-1; D may be TRBD1 (5 bases). V lost 6 bases, J lost 1 base, and 12 bases lay in between. The CDR3 has 14 residues. Per germline, CDR1 SGHTA and CDR2 FQGTGA. The CDR3: CASRPGTQNTEAFF. The DNA of the CDR3 is TGTGCCAGCAGACCCGGGACGCAGAACACTGAAGCTTTCTTT.

The chain combines TRBV7-2 with TRBJ2-2; 11 nucleotides agree with TRBD2. Trimming took 3 bases from V and 1 from J; bases not matched to a gene: 1. The CDR3 is 16 amino acids. Germline assignment: CDR1 SGHTA and CDR2 FQGNSA. CDR3 in DNA: TGTGCCAGCAGCTTTAGCGGGGGGGTGAACACCGGGGAGCTGTTTTTT. Translating it yields CASSFSGGVNTGELFF.

The chain employs TRBV19 and TRBJ1-2; D is unclear. Trimming pared 7 bases from V and 3 bases from J, leaving 15 bases between. The CDR3 is 14 amino acids. The V gene's germline CDR1 is LNHDA and CDR2 SQIVND (reference sequence). DNA of the CDR3: TGTGCCAGTACCACAAGCCAGAGAGACTATGGCTACACCTTC. Protein: CASTTSQRDYGYTF.

V usage is TRBV13 and J usage is TRBJ2-7, with 16 bases that match TRBD2. The CDR3 runs 18 residues. Per the germline V gene, CDR1 is PRHDT and CDR2 is FYEKMQ (reference sequence). The junction had 8 bases not matched to a gene; V was cut back by 0 bases and J by 6 bases. In DNA, the CDR3 is TGTGCCAGCAGCTTAGGCGCCTCGGGACTAGCGGGAGGGCGCGAGCAGTACGTC. As protein: CASSLGASGLAGGREQYV.

The chain links TRBV7-3 to TRBJ2-6; D not resolved. Trimming cost V 5 bases and J 0 bases, with 8 bases left between them. CDR1 and CDR2 (germline): SGHTA, FQGTGA. There are 15 residues in the CDR3. The CDR3 DNA reads as TGTGCCAGCAGCCCGTCCGCCTCTGGGGCCAACGTCCTGACTTTC. Protein: CASSPSASGANVLTF. Based on the CDR3 plus reference TRBV7-3 and TRBJ2-6, the full variable domain is GAGVSQTPSNKVTEKGKYVELRCDPISGHTALYWYRQSLGQGPEFLIYFQGTGAADDSGLPNDRFFAVRPEGSVSTLKIQRTERGDSAVYLCASSPSASGANVLTFGAGSRLTVL.

In regard to this clone: One junction end does not reproduce the germline sequence, and a read error may be involved. The genes are TRBV11-2 and TRBJ2-1, with 8 bases identical to TRBD2. The CDR3 sequence is 17 residues long. Germline loops: CDR1 SGHAT, CDR2 FQNNGV. In nucleotides, the CDR3 is TGTGCCAGCAGCCAGGTTGATGGGCTAGCGGGCGCCTATGACCAGTTCTTC. Translated, it gives CASSQVDGLAGAYDQFF.

This chain's CDR3 is CASRGTGAIGAFF. CDR3 DNA sequence: TGTGCCAGCAGGGGGACAGGGGCTATCGGAGCTTTCTTT. This rearrangement joins TRBV27 to TRBJ1-1, with 10 bases fitting TRBD1. CDR1 MNHEY and CDR2 SMNVEV come from the germline V gene (reference sequence). CDR3 length: 13 residues. The ends lost 6 bases at V and 10 bases at J; junction bases unmatched: 8.

This clone was counted a single time. The genes are TRBV6-2 or TRBV6-3 and TRBJ2-3; D might be TRBD2 (5 bases). Germline CDR1 reads MNHEY; CDR2 reads SVGEGT. This CDR3 is 15 amino acids long. V was trimmed by 4 bases and J by 7 bases, leaving 18 bases between them. CDR3 nucleotides: TGTGCCAGCAGTTCCTTCGCGGGTGGATCAAATACGCAGTATTTT. Translating it yields CASSSFAGGSNTQYF.

The chain links TRBV18 to TRBJ1-1; no firm D call. This CDR3 contains 16 residues. Germline V gives CDR1 KGHSH, CDR2 LQKENI. V lost 6 bases and J lost 0, with 17 bases in between. In DNA, the CDR3 is TGTGCCAGCTCTCCGACTGTGGCAGGAGTGAACACTGAAGCTTTCTTT. Its translation is CASSPTVAGVNTEAFF.

The CDR3 nucleotides are TGTGCCAGCAGCCAAGCCGGCGGAGGCCCTGAAGCTTTCTTT. Translation gives CASSQAGGGPEAFF. The rearrangement links TRBV3-1 (or the pseudogene TRBV3-2) to TRBJ1-1; D ambiguous. Germline-derived CDR1 and CDR2 are LGHDT and YNNKEL (reference sequence). The CDR3 has 14 residues. V lost 1 base and J lost 6, with 12 bases in between.

The V and J genes are TRBV9 and TRBJ1-2, with a possible D match to TRBD1 (6 bases). V was shortened by 4 bases and J by 2 bases, with 18 bases between the two germline ends. Germline CDR1 is SGDLS and CDR2 is YYNGEE. The CDR3 is made up of 16 amino acids. The CDR3 sequence: CASSPYRAGPNYGYTF. CDR3 DNA: TGTGCCAGCAGCCCTTACAGGGCGGGTCCGAACTATGGCTACACCTTC.

This chain joins TRBV7-2 and TRBJ2-5, with D perhaps TRBD1 (6 bases). With 5 bases removed from V and 5 bases from J, the gap between germline ends came to 15 bases. This CDR3 contains 14 residues. Germline CDR1 is SGHTA and CDR2 is FQGNSA. The CDR3 sequence: CASSPGTPPETQYF. CDR3 bases: TGTGCCAGCAGCCCCGGGACACCCCCGGAGACCCAGTACTTC.

The rearrangement uses TRBV5-5 and TRBJ2-3; D unresolved. CDR1 and CDR2 from the germline V gene are SGHKS and YYEKEE (reference sequence). The CDR3 is 17 residues long. The V end was cut by 0 bases, the J end by 0 bases, with 14 bases between. The CDR3: CASSLGPQRSSTDTQYF. DNA for the CDR3: TGTGCCAGCAGCTTGGGTCCCCAGCGTTCTAGCACAGATACGCAGTATTTT.

This clone was counted a single time. The chain has TRBV7-6 and TRBJ2-3; 10 bases fit TRBD2. Germline V gene data show CDR1 as SGHVS and CDR2 as FNYEAQ. CDR3 length equals 17 residues. The junction had 6 bases not matched to a gene; V was cut back by 1 base and J by 2 bases. The CDR3 spells CASSLGRLAGDTDTQYF. Written as DNA, the CDR3 is TGTGCCAGCAGCTTAGGCCGACTAGCGGGCGACACAGATACGCAGTATTTT.

The rearrangement uses TRBV28 and TRBJ1-2, with a tentative D call TRBD1 (5 bases). The germline gives CDR1 MDHEN, CDR2 SYDVKM. V was cut by 4 bases and J by 6 bases, with 12 bases left in between. The CDR3 is made up of 13 amino acids. The CDR3 spells CASSSRGADGYTF. CDR3 nucleotide sequence: TGTGCCAGCAGTTCAAGGGGTGCGGATGGCTACACCTTC.